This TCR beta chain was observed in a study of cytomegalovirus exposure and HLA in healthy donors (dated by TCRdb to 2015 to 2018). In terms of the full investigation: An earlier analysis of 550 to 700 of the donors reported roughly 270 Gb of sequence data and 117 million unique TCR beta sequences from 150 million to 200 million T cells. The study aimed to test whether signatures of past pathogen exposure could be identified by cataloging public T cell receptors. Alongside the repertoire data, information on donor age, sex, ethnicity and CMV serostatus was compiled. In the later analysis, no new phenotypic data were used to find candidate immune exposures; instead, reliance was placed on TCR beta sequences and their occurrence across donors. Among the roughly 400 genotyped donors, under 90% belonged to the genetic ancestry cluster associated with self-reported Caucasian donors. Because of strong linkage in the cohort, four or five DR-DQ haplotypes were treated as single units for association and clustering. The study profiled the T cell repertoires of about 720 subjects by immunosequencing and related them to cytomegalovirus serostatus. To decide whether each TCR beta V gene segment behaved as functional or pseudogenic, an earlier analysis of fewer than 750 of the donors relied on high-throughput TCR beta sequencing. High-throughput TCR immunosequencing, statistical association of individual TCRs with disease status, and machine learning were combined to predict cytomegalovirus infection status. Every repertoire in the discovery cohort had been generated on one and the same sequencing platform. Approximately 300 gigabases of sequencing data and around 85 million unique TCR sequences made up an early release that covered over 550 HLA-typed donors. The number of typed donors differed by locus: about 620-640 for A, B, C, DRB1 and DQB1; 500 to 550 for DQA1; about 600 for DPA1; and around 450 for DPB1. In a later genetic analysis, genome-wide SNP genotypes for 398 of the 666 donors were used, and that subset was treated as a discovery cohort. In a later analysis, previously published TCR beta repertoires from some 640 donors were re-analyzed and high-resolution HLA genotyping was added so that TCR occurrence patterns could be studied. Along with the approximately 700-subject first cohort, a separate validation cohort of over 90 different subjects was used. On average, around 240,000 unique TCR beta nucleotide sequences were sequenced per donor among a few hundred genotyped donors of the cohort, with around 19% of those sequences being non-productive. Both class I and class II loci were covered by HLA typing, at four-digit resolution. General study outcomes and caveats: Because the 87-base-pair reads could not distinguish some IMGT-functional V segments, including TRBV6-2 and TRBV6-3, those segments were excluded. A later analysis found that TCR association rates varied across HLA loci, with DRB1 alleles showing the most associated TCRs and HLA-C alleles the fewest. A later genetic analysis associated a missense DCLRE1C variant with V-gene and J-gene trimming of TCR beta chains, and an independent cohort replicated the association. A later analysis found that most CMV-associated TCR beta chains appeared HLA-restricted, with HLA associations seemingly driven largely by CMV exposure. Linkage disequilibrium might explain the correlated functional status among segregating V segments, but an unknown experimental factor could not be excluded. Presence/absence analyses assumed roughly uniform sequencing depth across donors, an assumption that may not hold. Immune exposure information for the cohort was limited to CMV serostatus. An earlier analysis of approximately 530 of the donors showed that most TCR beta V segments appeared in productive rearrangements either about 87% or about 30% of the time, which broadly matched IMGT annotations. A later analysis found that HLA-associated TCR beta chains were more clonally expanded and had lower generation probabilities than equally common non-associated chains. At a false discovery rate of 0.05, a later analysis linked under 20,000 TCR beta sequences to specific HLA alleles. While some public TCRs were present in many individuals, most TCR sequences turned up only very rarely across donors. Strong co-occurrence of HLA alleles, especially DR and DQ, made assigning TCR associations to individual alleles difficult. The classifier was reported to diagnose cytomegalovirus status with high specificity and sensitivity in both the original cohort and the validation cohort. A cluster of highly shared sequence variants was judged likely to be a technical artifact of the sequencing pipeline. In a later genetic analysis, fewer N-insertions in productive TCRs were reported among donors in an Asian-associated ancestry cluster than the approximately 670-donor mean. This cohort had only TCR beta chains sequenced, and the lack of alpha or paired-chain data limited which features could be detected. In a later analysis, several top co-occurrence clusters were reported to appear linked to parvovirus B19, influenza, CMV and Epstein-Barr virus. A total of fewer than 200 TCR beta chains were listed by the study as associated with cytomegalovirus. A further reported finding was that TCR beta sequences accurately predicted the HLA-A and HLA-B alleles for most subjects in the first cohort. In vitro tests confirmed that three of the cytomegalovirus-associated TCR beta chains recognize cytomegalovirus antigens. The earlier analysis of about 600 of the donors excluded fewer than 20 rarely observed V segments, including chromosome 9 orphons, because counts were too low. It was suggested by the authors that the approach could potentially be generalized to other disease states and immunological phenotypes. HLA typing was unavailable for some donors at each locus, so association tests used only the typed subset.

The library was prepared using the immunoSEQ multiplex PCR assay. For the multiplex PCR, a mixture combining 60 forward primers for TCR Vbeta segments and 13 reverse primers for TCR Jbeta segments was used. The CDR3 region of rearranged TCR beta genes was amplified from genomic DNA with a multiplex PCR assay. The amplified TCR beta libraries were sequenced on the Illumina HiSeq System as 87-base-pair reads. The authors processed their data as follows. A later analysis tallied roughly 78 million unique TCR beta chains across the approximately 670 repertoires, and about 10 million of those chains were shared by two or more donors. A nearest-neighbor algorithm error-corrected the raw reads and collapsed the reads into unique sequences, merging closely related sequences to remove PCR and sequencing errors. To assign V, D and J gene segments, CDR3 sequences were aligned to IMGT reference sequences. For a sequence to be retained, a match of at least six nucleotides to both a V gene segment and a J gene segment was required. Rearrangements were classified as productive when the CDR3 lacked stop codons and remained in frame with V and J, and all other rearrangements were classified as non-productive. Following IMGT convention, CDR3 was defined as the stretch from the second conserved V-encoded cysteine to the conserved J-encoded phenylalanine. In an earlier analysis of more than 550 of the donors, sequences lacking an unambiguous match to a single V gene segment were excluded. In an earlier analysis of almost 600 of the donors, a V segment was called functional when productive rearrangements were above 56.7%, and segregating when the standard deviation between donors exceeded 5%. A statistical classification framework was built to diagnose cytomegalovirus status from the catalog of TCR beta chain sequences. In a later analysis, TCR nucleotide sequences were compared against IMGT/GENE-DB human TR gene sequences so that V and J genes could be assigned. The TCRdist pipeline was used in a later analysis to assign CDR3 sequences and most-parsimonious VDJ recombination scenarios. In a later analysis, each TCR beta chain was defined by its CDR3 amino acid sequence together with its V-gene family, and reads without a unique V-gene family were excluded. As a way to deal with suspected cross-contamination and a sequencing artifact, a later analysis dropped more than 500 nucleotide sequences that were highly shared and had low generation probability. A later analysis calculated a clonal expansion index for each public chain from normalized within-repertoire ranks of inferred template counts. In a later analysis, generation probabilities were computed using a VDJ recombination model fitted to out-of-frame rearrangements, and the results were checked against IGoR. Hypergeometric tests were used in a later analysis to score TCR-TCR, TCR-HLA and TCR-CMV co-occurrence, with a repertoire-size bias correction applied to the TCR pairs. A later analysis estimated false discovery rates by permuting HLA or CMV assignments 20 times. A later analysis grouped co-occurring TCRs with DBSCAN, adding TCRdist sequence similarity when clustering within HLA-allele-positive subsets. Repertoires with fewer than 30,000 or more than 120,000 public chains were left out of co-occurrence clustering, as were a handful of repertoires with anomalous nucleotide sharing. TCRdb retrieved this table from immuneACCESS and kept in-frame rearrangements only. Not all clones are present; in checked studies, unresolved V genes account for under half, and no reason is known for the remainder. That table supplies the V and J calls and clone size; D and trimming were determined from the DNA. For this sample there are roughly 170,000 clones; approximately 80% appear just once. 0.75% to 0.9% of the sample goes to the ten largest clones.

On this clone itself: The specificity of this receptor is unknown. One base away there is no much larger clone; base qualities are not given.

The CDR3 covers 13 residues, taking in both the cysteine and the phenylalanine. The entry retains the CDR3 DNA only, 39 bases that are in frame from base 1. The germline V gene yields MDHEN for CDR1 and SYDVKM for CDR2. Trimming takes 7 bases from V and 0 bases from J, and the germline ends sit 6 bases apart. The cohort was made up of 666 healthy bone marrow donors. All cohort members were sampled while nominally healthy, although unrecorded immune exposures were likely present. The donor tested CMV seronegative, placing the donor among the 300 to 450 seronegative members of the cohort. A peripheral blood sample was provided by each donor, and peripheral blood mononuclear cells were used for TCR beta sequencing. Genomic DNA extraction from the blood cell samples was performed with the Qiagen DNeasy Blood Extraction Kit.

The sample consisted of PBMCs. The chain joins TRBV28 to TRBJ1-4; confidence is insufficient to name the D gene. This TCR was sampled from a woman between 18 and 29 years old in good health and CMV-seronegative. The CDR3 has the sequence CASTPATNEKLFF. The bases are TGTGCCAGCACCCCGGCAACTAATGAAAAACTGTTTTTT.